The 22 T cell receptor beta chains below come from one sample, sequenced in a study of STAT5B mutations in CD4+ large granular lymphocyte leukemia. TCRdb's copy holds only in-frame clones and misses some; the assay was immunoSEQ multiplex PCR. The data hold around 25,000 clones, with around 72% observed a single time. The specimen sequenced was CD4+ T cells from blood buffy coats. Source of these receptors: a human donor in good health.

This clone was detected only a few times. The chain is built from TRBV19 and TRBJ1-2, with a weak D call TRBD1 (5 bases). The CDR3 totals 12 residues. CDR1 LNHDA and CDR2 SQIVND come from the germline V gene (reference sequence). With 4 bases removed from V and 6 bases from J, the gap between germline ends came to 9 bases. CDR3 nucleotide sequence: TGTGCCAGTAGTAACCAGGGTAATGGCTACACCTTC. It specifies CASSNQGNGYTF.

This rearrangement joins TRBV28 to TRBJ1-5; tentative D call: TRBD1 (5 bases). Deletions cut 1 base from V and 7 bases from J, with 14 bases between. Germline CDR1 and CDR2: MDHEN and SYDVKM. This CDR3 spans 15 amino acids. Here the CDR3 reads CASSLFRFTGQPQHF. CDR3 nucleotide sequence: TGTGCCAGCAGTTTATTTCGGTTTACAGGCCAGCCCCAGCATTTT.

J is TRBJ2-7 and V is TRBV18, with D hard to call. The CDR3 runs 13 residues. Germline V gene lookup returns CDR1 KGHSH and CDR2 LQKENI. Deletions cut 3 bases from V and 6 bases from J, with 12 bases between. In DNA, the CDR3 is TGTGCCAGCTCACCCTCAACAGATCGCGAGCAGTACTTC. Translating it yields CASSPSTDREQYF.

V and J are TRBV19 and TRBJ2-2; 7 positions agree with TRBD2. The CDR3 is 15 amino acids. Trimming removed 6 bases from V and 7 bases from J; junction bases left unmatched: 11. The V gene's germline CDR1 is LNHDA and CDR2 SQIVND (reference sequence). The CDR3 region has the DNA TGTGCCAGTAGCCCCATCCGGGGGGATGGCGGGGAGCTGTTTTTT. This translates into CASSPIRGDGGELFF. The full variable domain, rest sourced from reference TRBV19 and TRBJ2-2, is DGGITQSPKYLFRKEGQNVTLSCEQNLNHDAMYWYRQDPGQGLRLIYYSQIVNDFQKGDIAEGYSVSREKKESFPLTVTSAQKNPTAFYLCASSPIRGDGGELFFGEGSRLTVL.

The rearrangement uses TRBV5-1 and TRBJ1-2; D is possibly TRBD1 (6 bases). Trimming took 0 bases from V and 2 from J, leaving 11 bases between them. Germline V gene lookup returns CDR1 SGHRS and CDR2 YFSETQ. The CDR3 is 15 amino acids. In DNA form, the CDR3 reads TGCGCCAGCAGCTTGGCCGGGGGCAGAAACTATGGCTACACCTTC. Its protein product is CASSLAGGRNYGYTF.

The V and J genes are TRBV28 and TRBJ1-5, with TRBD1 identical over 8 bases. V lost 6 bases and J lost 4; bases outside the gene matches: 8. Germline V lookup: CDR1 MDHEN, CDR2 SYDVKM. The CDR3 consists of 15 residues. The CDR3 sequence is CASRMDRERNQPQHF. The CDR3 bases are TGTGCCAGCAGGATGGACAGGGAAAGAAATCAGCCCCAGCATTTT.

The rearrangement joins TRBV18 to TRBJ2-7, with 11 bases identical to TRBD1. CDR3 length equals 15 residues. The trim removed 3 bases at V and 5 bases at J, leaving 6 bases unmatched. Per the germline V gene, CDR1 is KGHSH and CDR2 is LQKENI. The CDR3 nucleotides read TGTGCCAGCTCACCTCTGGGACAGGGGGTCCACGAGCAGTACTTC. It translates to CASSPLGQGVHEQYF.

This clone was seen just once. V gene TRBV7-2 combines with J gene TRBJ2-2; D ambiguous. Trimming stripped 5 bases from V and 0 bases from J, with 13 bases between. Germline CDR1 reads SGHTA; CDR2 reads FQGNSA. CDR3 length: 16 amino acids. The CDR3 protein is CASSPLTASNTGELFF. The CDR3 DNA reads TGTGCCAGCAGCCCCCTGACGGCCTCGAACACCGGGGAGCTGTTTTTT.

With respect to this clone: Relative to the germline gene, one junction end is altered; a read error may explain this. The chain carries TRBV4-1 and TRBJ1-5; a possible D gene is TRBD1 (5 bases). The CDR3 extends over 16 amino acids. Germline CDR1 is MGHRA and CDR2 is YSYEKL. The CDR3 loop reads CASSQGGWGSNQSQHF. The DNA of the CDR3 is TGCGCCAGCAGCCAAGGGGGGTGGGGGAGCAATCAGTCCCAGCATTTT.

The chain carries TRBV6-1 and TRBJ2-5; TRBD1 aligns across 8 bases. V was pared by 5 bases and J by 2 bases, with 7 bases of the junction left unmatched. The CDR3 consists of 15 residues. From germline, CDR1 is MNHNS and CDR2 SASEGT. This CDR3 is CASSLPGTGQETQYF. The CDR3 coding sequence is TGTGCCAGCAGTTTACCCGGGACAGGACAAGAGACCCAGTACTTC.

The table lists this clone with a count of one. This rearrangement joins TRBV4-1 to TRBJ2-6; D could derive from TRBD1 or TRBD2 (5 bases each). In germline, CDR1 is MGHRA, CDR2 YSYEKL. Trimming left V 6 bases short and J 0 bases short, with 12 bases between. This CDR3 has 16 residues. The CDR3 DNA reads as TGCGCCAGCAGACCTCCAGGGAGCTCTGGGGCCAACGTCCTGACTTTC. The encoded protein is CASRPPGSSGANVLTF.

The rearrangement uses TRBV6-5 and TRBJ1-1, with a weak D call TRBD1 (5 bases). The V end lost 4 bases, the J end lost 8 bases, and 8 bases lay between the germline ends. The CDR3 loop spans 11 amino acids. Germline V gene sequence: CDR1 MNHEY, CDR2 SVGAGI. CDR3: CASSSPGEAFF. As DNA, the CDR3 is TGTGCCAGCAGTTCCCCAGGGGAAGCTTTCTTT.

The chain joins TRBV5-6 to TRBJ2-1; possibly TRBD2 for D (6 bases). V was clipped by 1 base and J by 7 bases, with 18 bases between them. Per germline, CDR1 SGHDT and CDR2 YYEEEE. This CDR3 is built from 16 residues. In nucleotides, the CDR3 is TGTGCCAGCAGCTTGTCTTCGGGAGTGGTCGGGAATGAGCAGTTCTTC. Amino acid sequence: CASSLSSGVVGNEQFF.

This CDR3 is CASSELAGSTGELFF. CDR3 sequence (DNA): TGTGCCAGCAGTGAGCTAGCGGGGTCGACCGGGGAGCTGTTTTTT. This chain joins TRBV2 and TRBJ2-2; the match to TRBD2 covers 9 bases. This CDR3 has 15 residues. The J segment lost 5 bases and the V segment lost 3 bases, leaving 4 bases of the junction unmatched. Germline values: CDR1 SNHLY, CDR2 FYNNEI.

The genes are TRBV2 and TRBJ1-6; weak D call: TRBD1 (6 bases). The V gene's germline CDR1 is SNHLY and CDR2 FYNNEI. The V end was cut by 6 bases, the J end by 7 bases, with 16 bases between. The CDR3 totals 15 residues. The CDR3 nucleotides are TGTGCCAGCAGCCTTGAGGCAGGGGAGAATTCACCCCTCCACTTT. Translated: CASSLEAGENSPLHF.

The CDR3 is CASIARGNYGYTF. The CDR3 DNA is TGTGCCAGCATTGCACGGGGAAACTATGGCTACACCTTC. The rearrangement uses TRBV6-1 and TRBJ1-2; D is uncertain. CDR1 and CDR2 (germline): MNHNS, SASEGT. V shed 7 bases and J shed 2 bases, with 11 bases lying between them. CDR3 size: 13 residues.

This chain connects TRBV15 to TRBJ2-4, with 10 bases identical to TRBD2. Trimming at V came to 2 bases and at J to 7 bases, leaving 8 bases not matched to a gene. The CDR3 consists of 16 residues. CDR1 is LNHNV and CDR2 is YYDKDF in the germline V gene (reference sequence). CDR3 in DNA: TGTGCCACCAGCAGAAAAGCTAGCGGGGGTTGGAACATTCAGTACTTC. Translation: CATSRKASGGWNIQYF.

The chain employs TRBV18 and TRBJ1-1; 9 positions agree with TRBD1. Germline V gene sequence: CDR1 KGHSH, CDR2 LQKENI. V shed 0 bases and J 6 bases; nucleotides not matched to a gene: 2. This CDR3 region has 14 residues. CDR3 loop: CASSPPGDRAEAFF. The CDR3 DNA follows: TGTGCCAGCTCACCACCGGGGGACAGGGCTGAAGCTTTCTTT.

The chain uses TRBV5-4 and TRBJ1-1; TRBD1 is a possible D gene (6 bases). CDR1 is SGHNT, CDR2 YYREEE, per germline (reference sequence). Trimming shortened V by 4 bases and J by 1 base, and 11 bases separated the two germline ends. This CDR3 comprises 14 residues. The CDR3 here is CASSAGQQNTEAFF. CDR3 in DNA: TGTGCCAGCAGCGCCGGACAGCAGAACACTGAAGCTTTCTTT.

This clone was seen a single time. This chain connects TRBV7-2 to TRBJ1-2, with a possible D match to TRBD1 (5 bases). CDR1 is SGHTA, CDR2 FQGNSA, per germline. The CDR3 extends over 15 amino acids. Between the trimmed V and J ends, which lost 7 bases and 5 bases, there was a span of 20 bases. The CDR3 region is CASNPPQGGTYGYTF. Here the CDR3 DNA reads TGTGCCAGCAACCCCCCCCAGGGTGGAACTTATGGCTACACCTTC.

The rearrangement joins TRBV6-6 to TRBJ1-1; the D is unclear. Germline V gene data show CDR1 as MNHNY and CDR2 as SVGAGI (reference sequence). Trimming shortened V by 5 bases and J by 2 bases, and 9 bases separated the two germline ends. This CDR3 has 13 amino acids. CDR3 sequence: CASSTVGNTEAFF. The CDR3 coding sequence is TGTGCCAGCAGTACGGTGGGAAACACTGAAGCTTTCTTT.

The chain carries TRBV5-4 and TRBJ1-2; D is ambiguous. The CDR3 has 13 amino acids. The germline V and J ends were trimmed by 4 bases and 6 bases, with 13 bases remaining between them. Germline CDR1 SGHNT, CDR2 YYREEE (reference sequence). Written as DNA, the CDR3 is TGTGCCAGCAGCGCTGACGTCGTTGATGGCTACACCTTC. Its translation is CASSADVVDGYTF.